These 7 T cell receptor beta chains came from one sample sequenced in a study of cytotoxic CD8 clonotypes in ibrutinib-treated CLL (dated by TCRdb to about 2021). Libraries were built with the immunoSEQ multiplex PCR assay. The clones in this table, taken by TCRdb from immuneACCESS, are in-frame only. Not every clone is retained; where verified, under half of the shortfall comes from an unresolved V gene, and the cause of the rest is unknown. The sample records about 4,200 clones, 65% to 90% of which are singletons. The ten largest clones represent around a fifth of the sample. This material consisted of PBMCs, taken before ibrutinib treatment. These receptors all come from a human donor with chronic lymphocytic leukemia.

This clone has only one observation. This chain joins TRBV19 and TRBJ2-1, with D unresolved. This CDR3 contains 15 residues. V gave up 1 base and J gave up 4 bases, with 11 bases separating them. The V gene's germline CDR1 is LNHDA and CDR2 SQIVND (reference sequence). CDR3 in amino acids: CASSIGYGDYNEQFF. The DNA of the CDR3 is TGTGCCAGTAGTATAGGGTATGGAGATTACAATGAGCAGTTCTTC.

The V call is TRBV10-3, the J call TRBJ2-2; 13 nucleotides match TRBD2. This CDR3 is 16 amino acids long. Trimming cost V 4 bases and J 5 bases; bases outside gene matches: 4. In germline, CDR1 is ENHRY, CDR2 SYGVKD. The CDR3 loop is CAISGTSGGPTGELFF. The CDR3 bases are TGTGCCATCAGTGGGACTAGCGGGGGCCCGACCGGGGAGCTGTTTTTT.

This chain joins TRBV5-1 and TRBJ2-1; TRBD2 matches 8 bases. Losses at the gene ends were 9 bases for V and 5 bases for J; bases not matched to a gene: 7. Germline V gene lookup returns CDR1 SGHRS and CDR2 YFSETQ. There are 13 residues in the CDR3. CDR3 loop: CATGLGINNEQFF. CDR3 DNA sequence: TGCGCCACGGGACTAGGGATCAACAATGAGCAGTTCTTC.

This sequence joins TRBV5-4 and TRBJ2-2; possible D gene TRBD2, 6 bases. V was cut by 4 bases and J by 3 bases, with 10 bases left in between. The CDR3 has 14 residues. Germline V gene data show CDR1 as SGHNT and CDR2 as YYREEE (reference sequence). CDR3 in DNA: TGTGCCAGCAGCCTGGAGGGGTACACCGGGGAGCTGTTTTTT. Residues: CASSLEGYTGELFF.

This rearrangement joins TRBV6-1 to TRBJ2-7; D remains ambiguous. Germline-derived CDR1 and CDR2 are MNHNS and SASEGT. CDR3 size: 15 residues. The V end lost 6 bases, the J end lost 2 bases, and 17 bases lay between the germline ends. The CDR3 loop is CASSRTWSTAYEQYF. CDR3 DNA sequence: TGTGCCAGCAGCCGTACGTGGAGTACAGCCTACGAGCAGTACTTC.

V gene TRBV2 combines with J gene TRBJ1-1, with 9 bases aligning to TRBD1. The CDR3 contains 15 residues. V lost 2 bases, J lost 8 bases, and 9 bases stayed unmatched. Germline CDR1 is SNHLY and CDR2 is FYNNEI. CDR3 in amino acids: CASSERQGDLSEAFF. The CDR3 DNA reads TGTGCCAGCAGTGAAAGACAGGGGGACCTGTCCGAAGCTTTCTTT.

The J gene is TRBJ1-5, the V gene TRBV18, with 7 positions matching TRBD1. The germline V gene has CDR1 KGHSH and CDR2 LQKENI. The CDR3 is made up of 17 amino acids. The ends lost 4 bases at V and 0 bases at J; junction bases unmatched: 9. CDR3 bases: TGTGCCAGCTCACTTACTCAGGACAGGATTAGCAATCAGCCCCAGCATTTT. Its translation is CASSLTQDRISNQPQHF.